The 24 T cell receptor beta chains given below trace back to one sample, sequenced in a study of PD-1 blockade in mismatch repair-deficient tumors. Clones were sequenced by immunoSEQ multiplex PCR, and TCRdb holds only the in-frame ones, with some missing. The table lists 15,000 to 20,000 clones, 84% of them singletons, with under 3.5% in the top ten. The material sequenced was PBMCs, taken 4 weeks after starting pembrolizumab. The receptors were gathered from an adult with mismatch repair-deficient cancer.

The chain carries TRBV11-3 and TRBJ2-7, with D possibly TRBD2 on 5 matching bases. V was pared by 7 bases and J by 0 bases, with 7 bases between. Germline CDR1 reads SGHNT; CDR2 reads YENEEA. The CDR3 runs 12 residues. The CDR3 sequence: CASNGDSYEQYF. The CDR3 DNA is TGTGCCAGCAACGGGGACTCCTACGAGCAGTACTTC. Based on the CDR3 plus reference TRBV11-3 and TRBJ2-7, the full variable domain is EAGVVQSPRYKIIEKKQPVAFWCNPISGHNTLYWYLQNLGQGPELLIRYENEEAVDDSQLPKDRFSAERLKGVDSTLKIQPAELGDSAVYLCASNGDSYEQYFGPGTRLTVT.

V usage is TRBV6-5 and J usage is TRBJ1-5; tentative D call: TRBD1 (5 bases). The V end was cut by 2 bases, the J end by 0 bases, with 8 bases between. The germline gives CDR1 MNHEY, CDR2 SVGAGI. The CDR3 spans 15 residues. The CDR3 reads CASSYRQYSNQPQHF. CDR3 bases: TGTGCCAGCAGTTACAGACAGTATAGCAATCAGCCCCAGCATTTT.

The chain employs TRBV5-1 and TRBJ2-3; TRBD2 agrees at 8 bases. Germline V gene lookup returns CDR1 SGHRS and CDR2 YFSETQ. CDR3 size: 16 residues. The trim removed 4 bases at V and 1 base at J, leaving 8 bases unmatched. The CDR3 reads CASSPGGAGGTDTQYF. CDR3 coding DNA: TGCGCCAGCAGCCCCGGGGGGGCGGGAGGCACAGATACGCAGTATTTT.

The chain combines TRBV19 with TRBJ1-5; 9 bases are a match to TRBD1. The germline V gene has CDR1 LNHDA and CDR2 SQIVND (reference sequence). Trimming removed 3 bases from V and 4 bases from J; junction bases left unmatched: 7. The CDR3 runs 16 residues. The CDR3 DNA is TGTGCCAGTAGTATGACCGGACAGGGGAGGAATCAGCCCCAGCATTTT. Its translation is CASSMTGQGRNQPQHF.

This clone has only a few counts. This chain connects TRBV14 to TRBJ2-7; D remains ambiguous. V was trimmed by 4 bases and J by 5 bases, leaving 9 bases between them. The CDR3 is made up of 12 amino acids. CDR1 is SGHDN, CDR2 FVKESK, per germline. CDR3 bases: TGTGCCAGCAGCCGGAGAGGCCACGAGCAGTACTTC. This translates into CASSRRGHEQYF.

In its sample, this clone is medium-sized. The chain carries TRBV10-3 and TRBJ1-1; 8 nucleotides line up with TRBD1. Germline CDR1 is ENHRY and CDR2 is SYGVKD. The V segment lost 6 bases and the J segment 0 bases; nucleotides outside the gene matches: 6. The CDR3 is 15 amino acids. DNA of the CDR3: TGTGCCATCAGAGGACAGGGATTAATGAACACTGAAGCTTTCTTT. Its protein product is CAIRGQGLMNTEAFF.

The chain links TRBV11-3 to TRBJ2-1, with 7 bases aligning to TRBD2. Germline V CDR1 and CDR2: SGHNT, YENEEA. The CDR3 contains 16 residues. Unmatched junction bases numbered 10, after V lost 2 bases and J lost 6 bases. This CDR3 is CASSLSPREMINEQFF. The CDR3 DNA sequence: TGTGCCAGCAGCTTATCCCCGCGGGAGATGATCAATGAGCAGTTCTTC. The complete variable domain, with remaining parts taken from reference TRBV11-3 and TRBJ2-1, reads EAGVVQSPRYKIIEKKQPVAFWCNPISGHNTLYWYLQNLGQGPELLIRYENEEAVDDSQLPKDRFSAERLKGVDSTLKIQPAELGDSAVYLCASSLSPREMINEQFFGPGTRLTVL.

About this clone itself: At the DNA level, this CDR3 is encoded by other sequences in the same sample as well. The chain couples TRBV5-4 to TRBJ1-1; D is uncertain. Germline lookup yields CDR1 SGHNT and CDR2 YYREEE (reference sequence). Trimming took 1 base from V and 2 from J, leaving 9 bases between them. The CDR3 is made up of 14 amino acids. For the CDR3, the DNA is TGTGCCAGCAGCTTGTACAGAGCAAACACTGAAGCTTTCTTT. Translation: CASSLYRANTEAFF. The whole variable domain, filled in from reference TRBV5-4 and TRBJ1-1, reads ETGVTQSPTHLIKTRGQQVTLRCSSQSGHNTVSWYQQALGQGPQFIFQYYREEENGRGNFPPRFSGLQFPNYSSELNVNALELDDSALYLCASSLYRANTEAFFGQGTRLTVV.

This sequence joins TRBV7-2 and TRBJ1-1, with TRBD1 matching 8 bases. The CDR3 is 15 residues long. Germline CDR1 is SGHTA and CDR2 is FQGNSA. V was pared by 4 bases and J by 4 bases, with 8 bases of the junction left unmatched. The CDR3 is CASSYQQGVGTEAFF. As DNA, the CDR3 is TGTGCCAGCAGCTACCAACAGGGGGTAGGCACTGAAGCTTTCTTT.

The chain employs TRBV6-6 and TRBJ1-4; 7 positions match TRBD1. Per germline, CDR1 MNHNY and CDR2 SVGAGI (reference sequence). J was trimmed by 8 bases and V by 6 bases; bases with no gene match: 6. The CDR3 contains 13 residues. CDR3 residues: CASRQGMREKLFF. CDR3 nucleotides: TGTGCCAGCAGACAGGGGATGCGCGAAAAACTGTTTTTT.

J is TRBJ2-7 and V is TRBV5-1, with a possible D match to TRBD2 (5 bases). V lost 5 bases to trimming and J lost 0 bases, with 12 bases between them. The V gene's germline CDR1 is SGHRS and CDR2 YFSETQ. The CDR3 length is 14 residues. CDR3 in DNA: TGCGCCAGCAGACCAAGGACTGCCTCCTACGAGCAGTACTTC. This sequence encodes CASRPRTASYEQYF.

The V gene is TRBV6-1, the J gene TRBJ2-2; 7 bases align to TRBD2. Germline V gives CDR1 MNHNS, CDR2 SASEGT. The CDR3 runs to 14 residues. The trim removed 6 bases at V and 1 base at J, leaving 2 bases unmatched. Here the CDR3 reads CASRRELNTGELFF. CDR3 DNA sequence: TGTGCCAGCAGGCGGGAGTTGAACACCGGGGAGCTGTTTTTT.

The chain employs TRBV6-1 and TRBJ2-3, with a tentative D call TRBD2 (5 bases). Trimming took off 8 bases at V and 1 base at J, with 13 bases between the two ends. The CDR3 consists of 14 residues. CDR1 is MNHNS and CDR2 is SASEGT in the germline V gene. As DNA, the CDR3 is TGTGCCAGCTCCGAAGGACTGGGCACAGATACGCAGTATTTT. Encoded protein: CASSEGLGTDTQYF.

The chain has TRBV5-8 and TRBJ1-4; 9 nucleotides agree with TRBD1. With 4 bases clipped from V and 5 bases from J, the junction kept 6 bases outside the gene matches. CDR1 SGHTS and CDR2 YDEGEE come from the germline V gene. This CDR3 is 15 amino acids long. The DNA of the CDR3 is TGTGCCAGCAGCGTCGGACAGGGGTTCAATGAAAAACTGTTTTTT. It yields the protein CASSVGQGFNEKLFF. The full variable domain, rest sourced from reference TRBV5-8 and TRBJ1-4, is EAGVTQSPTHLIKTRGQQATLRCSPISGHTSVYWYQQALGLGLQFLLWYDEGEERNRGNFPPRFSGRQFPNYSSELNVNALELEDSALYLCASSVGQGFNEKLFFGSGTQLSVL.

V gene TRBV27 combines with J gene TRBJ1-1; D possibly corresponds to TRBD1 (6 bases). The CDR3 spans 14 residues. CDR1 and CDR2 from the germline V gene are MNHEY and SMNVEV (reference sequence). The V end lost 3 bases, the J end lost 8 bases, and 16 bases lay between the germline ends. CDR3 sequence reads: CASSLLGGNREAFF. The CDR3, as DNA: TGTGCCAGCAGTTTGTTAGGGGGAAACAGGGAAGCTTTCTTT.

The chain has TRBV7-2 and TRBJ1-2, with TRBD1 identical over 8 bases. CDR3 length: 15 residues. Trimming at V came to 4 bases and at J to 3 bases, leaving 7 bases not matched to a gene. Germline assignment: CDR1 SGHTA and CDR2 FQGNSA. The CDR3: CASSSGGQGDYGYTF. Here the CDR3 DNA reads TGTGCCAGCAGCTCCGGAGGACAGGGAGACTATGGCTACACCTTC.

The V gene is TRBV2, the J gene TRBJ1-1; 7 bases align to TRBD1. Germline-derived CDR1 and CDR2 are SNHLY and FYNNEI. V gave up 11 bases and J gave up 0 bases; unmatched junction bases: 3. The CDR3 extends over 12 amino acids. The CDR3 loop is CADREMNTEAFF. CDR3 bases: TGTGCCGACAGGGAGATGAACACTGAAGCTTTCTTT.

This clone was counted a few times. V and J are TRBV18 and TRBJ2-7; a possible D gene is TRBD1 (5 bases). Per germline, CDR1 KGHSH and CDR2 LQKENI. V was clipped by 0 bases and J by 7 bases, with 16 bases between them. The CDR3 has 15 residues. In nucleotides, the CDR3 is TGTGCCAGCTCACCACCGGCTACGTGGGCAGGGGAGCAGTACTTC. Translation: CASSPPATWAGEQYF.

DNA of the CDR3: TGCGCCAGCAGCTGGACTGCTGGGGGGGAGACCCAGTACTTC. It yields the protein CASSWTAGGETQYF. J is TRBJ2-5 and V is TRBV5-1, with D possibly being TRBD2 (6 bases). CDR1 is SGHRS and CDR2 is YFSETQ in the germline V gene. Trimming pared 3 bases from V and 5 bases from J, leaving 14 bases between. The CDR3 is 14 residues long.

V gene TRBV6-1 combines with J gene TRBJ2-7; TRBD2 agrees at 10 bases. Germline CDR1 and CDR2: MNHNS and SASEGT. V dropped 8 bases and J dropped 5; count of bases not matched to a gene: 6. The CDR3 consists of 13 residues. In DNA form, the CDR3 reads TGTGCCAGCTCCCAGCGGGAGGGACACGAGCAGTACTTC. Amino acid sequence: CASSQREGHEQYF.

This clone was detected once. This chain uses TRBV10-1 with TRBJ2-3, with D tentatively TRBD1 (6 bases). The germline CDR1 and CDR2 sequences are WNHNN and SYGVQD (reference sequence). The CDR3 is made up of 13 amino acids. V was shortened by 6 bases and J by 3 bases, with 10 bases between the two germline ends. The CDR3, as DNA: TGCGCCAGCAGAGAACAGGGTACAGATACGCAGTATTTT. Its protein product is CASREQGTDTQYF.

V and J are TRBV11-2 and TRBJ2-7, with TRBD2 matching 11 bases. Germline V gene sequence: CDR1 SGHAT, CDR2 FQNNGV. CDR3 size: 14 residues. Losses at the gene ends were 4 bases for V and 4 bases for J; bases not matched to a gene: 3. CDR3 in DNA: TGTGCCAGCAGCTCTCTAGCGGGGGGATACGAGCAGTACTTC. Translating it yields CASSSLAGGYEQYF.

The rearrangement joins TRBV7-9 to TRBJ2-5; a weak D match, TRBD1 (6 bases). Germline V lookup: CDR1 SEHNR, CDR2 FQNEAQ (reference sequence). This CDR3 is 14 amino acids long. V lost 9 bases and J 5 bases, leaving 19 bases between the germline ends. This chain's CDR3 is CASDRDQGSETQYF. CDR3 DNA sequence: TGTGCCAGTGACCGGGACCAGGGGTCGGAGACCCAGTACTTC.

This chain uses TRBV29-1 with TRBJ2-3, with 8 bases identical to TRBD2. Germline CDR1 SQVTM, CDR2 ANQGSEA. The CDR3 loop spans 15 amino acids. V lost 2 bases and J lost 4; bases outside the gene matches: 8. The CDR3 reads CSVERAGGASDTQYF. The CDR3 nucleotides read TGCAGCGTTGAACGAGCCGGGGGGGCCTCAGATACGCAGTATTTT.